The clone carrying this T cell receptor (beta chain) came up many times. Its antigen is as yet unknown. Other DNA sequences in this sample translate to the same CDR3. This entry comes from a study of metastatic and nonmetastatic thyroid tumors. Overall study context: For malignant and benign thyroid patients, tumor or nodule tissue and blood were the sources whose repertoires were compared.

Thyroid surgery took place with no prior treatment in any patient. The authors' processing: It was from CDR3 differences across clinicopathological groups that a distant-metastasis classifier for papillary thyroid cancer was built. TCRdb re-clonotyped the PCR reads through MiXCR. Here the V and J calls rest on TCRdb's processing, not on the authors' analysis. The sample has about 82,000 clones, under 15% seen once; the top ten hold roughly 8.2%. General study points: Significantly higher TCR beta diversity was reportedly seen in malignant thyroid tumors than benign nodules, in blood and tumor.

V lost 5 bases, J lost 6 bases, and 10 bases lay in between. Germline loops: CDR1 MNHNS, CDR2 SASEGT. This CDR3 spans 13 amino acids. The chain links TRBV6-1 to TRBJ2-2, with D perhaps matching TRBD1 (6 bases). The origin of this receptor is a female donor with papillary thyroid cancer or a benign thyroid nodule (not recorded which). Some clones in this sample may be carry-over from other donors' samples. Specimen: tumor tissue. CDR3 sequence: CASSSTGPGELFF. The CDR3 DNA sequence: TGTGCCAGCAGTAGCACAGGGCCCGGGGAGCTGTTTTTT.